This paragraph covers one TCR beta chain sequence. The antigen is unknown. The data stem from a study of cytomegalovirus exposure and HLA in healthy donors. General study findings and limits: According to a later analysis, most TCR beta chains associated with CMV appeared HLA-restricted.

Germline V gives CDR1 SGHAT, CDR2 FQNNGV. CDR3 length equals 14 residues. Unmatched junction bases numbered 5, after V lost 6 bases and J lost 4 bases. PCR used 60 Vbeta primers and 13 Jbeta primers. Profiled with immunoSEQ multiplex PCR; TCRdb holds only in-frame clones, not every one. Its clone listing holds approximately 120,000 clones. The TCR was taken from a man in his forties or fifties in good health and CMV-seronegative. This sequence joins TRBV11-2 and TRBJ2-7; 11 nucleotides agree with TRBD2. Sequencing used PBMCs. The CDR3 region is CASRTLAGGYEQYF. CDR3 sequence (DNA): TGTGCCAGCAGAACCTTAGCGGGAGGGTACGAGCAGTACTTC.